This passage covers 27 T cell receptor beta chains from one sample sequenced in a study of cytomegalovirus exposure and HLA in healthy donors. In the PCR, 60 Vbeta and 13 Jbeta primers were used. The method was immunoSEQ multiplex PCR; TCRdb's version includes in-frame clones alone and lacks a portion of them. This table holds 60,000 or so clones, over 55% found once. Sequences were obtained from PBMCs. The origin of the receptors is a man in his forties in good health and CMV-seropositive.

The V gene is TRBV2, the J gene TRBJ2-7; D is unresolved. V was pared by 4 bases and J by 1 base, with 8 bases between. The length of the CDR3 is 13 residues. Germline loops: CDR1 SNHLY, CDR2 FYNNEI. DNA of the CDR3: TGTGCCAGCAGTGCGTCCAGATCCTACGAGCAGTACTTC. Translation: CASSASRSYEQYF.

The rearrangement links TRBV18 to TRBJ1-3; TRBD1 matches 8 bases. The V segment lost 3 bases and the J segment 4 bases; nucleotides outside the gene matches: 2. Germline assignment: CDR1 KGHSH and CDR2 LQKENI. The CDR3 is made up of 14 amino acids. The CDR3 loop reads CASSPTGVGNTIYF. In nucleotides, the CDR3 is TGTGCCAGCTCACCGACAGGGGTAGGAAACACCATATATTTT.

The chain carries TRBV18 and TRBJ2-1, with D possibly being TRBD2 (6 bases). The CDR3 extends over 15 amino acids. Germline V gives CDR1 KGHSH, CDR2 LQKENI. V gave up 1 base and J gave up 0 bases, with 7 bases separating them. The CDR3 loop reads CASSPRGVSYNEQFF. The CDR3 DNA reads TGTGCCAGCTCACCACGGGGGGTCTCCTACAATGAGCAGTTCTTC.

The chain links TRBV7-2 to TRBJ1-2, with 9 bases aligning to TRBD1. Germline lookup yields CDR1 SGHTA and CDR2 FQGNSA. V lost 4 bases, J lost 7 bases, and 4 bases stayed unmatched. The CDR3 totals 13 residues. The CDR3 region is CASSSGTGTGYTF. For the CDR3, the DNA is TGTGCCAGCAGCTCTGGGACAGGGACTGGCTACACCTTC. The complete variable domain, with remaining parts taken from reference TRBV7-2 and TRBJ1-2, reads GAGVSQSPSNKVTEKGKDVELRCDPISGHTALYWYRQSLGQGLEFLIYFQGNSAPDKSGLPSDRFSAERTGGSVSTLTIQRTQQEDSAVYLCASSSGTGTGYTFGSGTRLTVV.

The gene calls are TRBV6-1 and TRBJ2-3; 9 nucleotides align to TRBD2. This CDR3 is 13 amino acids long. After removal of 8 bases from V and 1 base from J, the junction contained 1 base not matched to a gene. The germline V gene has CDR1 MNHNS and CDR2 SASEGT. CDR3 region: CASSSGGTDTQYF. The CDR3 nucleotides are TGTGCCAGCTCTAGCGGGGGCACAGATACGCAGTATTTT.

The V gene is TRBV12-5, the J gene TRBJ2-3, with a tentative D call TRBD1 (6 bases). Trimming stripped 7 bases from V and 3 bases from J, with 17 bases between. Per the germline V gene, CDR1 is LGHNT and CDR2 is FRNRAP. The CDR3 is 15 amino acids. CDR3 protein: CASALGQGSTDTQYF. The CDR3 nucleotides are TGTGCTAGTGCCTTGGGGCAGGGGTCGACAGATACGCAGTATTTT.

The chain joins TRBV6-5 to TRBJ2-5; tentative D call: TRBD2 (6 bases). Germline V gene lookup returns CDR1 MNHEY and CDR2 SVGAGI. With 3 bases removed from V and 4 bases from J, the gap between germline ends came to 12 bases. The CDR3 has 14 residues. The CDR3 DNA is TGTGCCAGCAGTTATACGGGGGAGGCAGAGACCCAGTACTTC. Translation: CASSYTGEAETQYF.

The rearrangement links TRBV19 to TRBJ1-1, with TRBD1 as a possible D gene (5 bases). Trimming shortened V by 4 bases and J by 0 bases, and 6 bases separated the two germline ends. This CDR3 contains 13 residues. Per the germline V gene, CDR1 is LNHDA and CDR2 is SQIVND (reference sequence). CDR3 sequence: CASSTGLNTEAFF. CDR3 coding DNA: TGTGCCAGTAGTACAGGGCTGAACACTGAAGCTTTCTTT.

This clone was found a few times. Compared with germline, one end of the junction differs, possibly owing to a read error. The genes are TRBV19 and TRBJ2-3; 9 bases map to TRBD2. Germline lookup yields CDR1 LNHDA and CDR2 SQIVND (reference sequence). The CDR3 covers 14 residues. The CDR3 spells CASRTGTSTDTQYF. DNA of the CDR3: TGTGCCAGTAGGACCGGGACTAGCACGGATACGCAGTATTTT.

The chain joins TRBV11-2 to TRBJ2-1, with TRBD1 matching over 7 bases. CDR1 is SGHAT, CDR2 FQNNGV, per germline. The V and J ends lost 7 bases and 3 bases, in that order; junction bases with no gene match: 9. The CDR3 length is 15 residues. The CDR3 sequence is CASMDGTDIYNEQFF. The DNA of the CDR3 is TGTGCCAGCATGGATGGGACAGACATCTACAATGAGCAGTTCTTC.

In its sample, this clone was seen a few times. This sequence joins TRBV7-3 and TRBJ1-6; 8 bases agree with TRBD1. The V and J ends lost 4 bases and 5 bases, in that order; junction bases with no gene match: 1. Germline CDR1 SGHTA, CDR2 FQGTGA. CDR3 length: 14 amino acids. CDR3 sequence (DNA): TGTGCCAGCAGCTCACAGGGGGATAATTCACCCCTCCACTTT. Translated: CASSSQGDNSPLHF. The complete variable domain, with remaining parts taken from reference TRBV7-3 and TRBJ1-6, reads GAGVSQTPSNKVTEKGKYVELRCDPISGHTALYWYRQSLGQGPEFLIYFQGTGAADDSGLPNDRFFAVRPEGSVSTLKIQRTERGDSAVYLCASSSQGDNSPLHFGNGTRLTVT.

The chain couples TRBV7-3 to TRBJ2-5; possible D gene TRBD1, 6 bases. The germline gives CDR1 SGHTA, CDR2 FQGTGA. V was clipped by 1 base and J by 5 bases, with 14 bases between them. The CDR3 has 15 residues. CDR3 DNA sequence: TGTGCCAGCAGCTTAAGGGCAGGGGAAATGGAGACCCAGTACTTC. This sequence encodes CASSLRAGEMETQYF.

The chain has TRBV6-5 and TRBJ1-2, with D possibly matching TRBD1 (5 bases). V lost 6 bases, J lost 6 bases, and 20 bases lay in between. The length of the CDR3 is 15 residues. Germline values: CDR1 MNHEY, CDR2 SVGAGI. The CDR3 is CASSPGFQGKNGYTF. The CDR3, as DNA: TGTGCCAGCAGCCCCGGGTTCCAGGGAAAGAATGGCTACACCTTC.

The V gene is TRBV7-6, the J gene TRBJ1-4; 9 bases agree with TRBD1. Germline-derived CDR1 and CDR2 are SGHVS and FNYEAQ. The CDR3 extends over 14 amino acids. The V and J ends lost 4 bases and 7 bases, in that order; junction bases with no gene match: 4. This CDR3 is CASSSTGGVEKLFF. CDR3 nucleotides: TGTGCCAGCAGCTCCACAGGGGGCGTTGAAAAACTGTTTTTT.

This clone showed up just a few times. The chain carries TRBV5-1 and TRBJ2-7, with 9 bases matching TRBD2. The trim removed 1 base at V and 2 bases at J, leaving 4 bases unmatched. Looked up from germline, CDR1 is SGHRS and CDR2 is YFSETQ. This CDR3 region has 15 residues. Here the CDR3 reads CASSLTSGQTYEQYF. The CDR3 bases are TGCGCCAGCAGCTTGACTAGCGGGCAAACCTACGAGCAGTACTTC.

The chain uses TRBV5-6 and TRBJ2-2, with TRBD2 as a possible D gene (6 bases). Deletions cut 5 bases from V and 4 bases from J, with 15 bases between. The CDR3 has 15 amino acids. CDR1 and CDR2 (germline): SGHDT, YYEEEE. The CDR3, as DNA: TGTGCCAGCAGTACCAGACGGAGGGGCACCGGGGAGCTGTTTTTT. Protein product: CASSTRRRGTGELFF.

The rearrangement links TRBV5-4 to TRBJ1-1; a possible D gene is TRBD1 (6 bases). Trimming removed 4 bases at V and 4 bases at J, with 11 bases between. There are 13 residues in the CDR3. Germline V gene lookup returns CDR1 SGHNT and CDR2 YYREEE (reference sequence). The CDR3 nucleotides are TGTGCCAGCAGCCACCCCAGGGGCACTGAAGCTTTCTTT. Protein product: CASSHPRGTEAFF.

This chain connects TRBV5-3 to TRBJ1-5, with 9 bases lining up with TRBD1. TRBV5-3 is an open reading frame whose function is uncertain. CDR3 size: 14 residues. Trimming took 3 bases from V and 6 from J; bases not matched to a gene: 4. CDR3 region: CARSWDRETQPQHF. CDR3 bases: TGTGCCAGAAGCTGGGACAGGGAAACTCAGCCCCAGCATTTT.

V is TRBV5-4 and J is TRBJ2-3, with 9 bases that match TRBD2. There are 16 residues in the CDR3. After removal of 4 bases from V and 0 bases from J, the junction contained 6 bases not matched to a gene. Germline V lookup: CDR1 SGHNT, CDR2 YYREEE (reference sequence). The CDR3 loop is CASSQASGTSTDTQYF. The CDR3 DNA reads TGTGCCAGCAGCCAGGCTAGCGGGACTAGCACAGATACGCAGTATTTT.

The rearrangement links TRBV6-5 to TRBJ1-4; no definite D call. Trimming removed 0 bases from V and 4 bases from J, with 6 bases in between. The CDR3 has 14 amino acids. The germline V gene has CDR1 MNHEY and CDR2 SVGAGI. CDR3 nucleotide sequence: TGTGCCAGCAGTTACTCGCCAGTTAATGAAAAACTGTTTTTT. Its protein is CASSYSPVNEKLFF.

The chain uses TRBV2 and TRBJ2-3, with 8 bases fitting TRBD2. This CDR3 spans 15 amino acids. The V segment lost 6 bases and the J segment 6 bases; nucleotides outside the gene matches: 11. Germline V gene lookup returns CDR1 SNHLY and CDR2 FYNNEI. The CDR3 region is CASRPTGGGRDTQYF. In DNA form, the CDR3 reads TGTGCCAGCAGGCCCACGGGGGGGGGCCGGGATACGCAGTATTTT.

This clone has a single count. This chain connects TRBV5-4 to TRBJ1-1; TRBD1 matches at 7 bases. The CDR3 spans 14 residues. Germline CDR1 SGHNT, CDR2 YYREEE (reference sequence). V lost 2 bases, J lost 0 bases, and 1 base stayed unmatched. CDR3 in amino acids: CASSLDRVNTEAFF. Here the CDR3 DNA reads TGTGCCAGCAGCTTAGACAGGGTGAACACTGAAGCTTTCTTT.

This clone was observed a single time. V usage is TRBV5-1 and J usage is TRBJ2-6; TRBD2 matches 8 bases. Unmatched junction bases numbered 16, after V lost 2 bases and J lost 3 bases. The CDR3 covers 20 residues. Looked up from germline, CDR1 is SGHRS and CDR2 is YFSETQ. In nucleotides, the CDR3 is TGCGCCAGCAGCTTTAAAATGAGGCGCGGGGGGCAGGATGGGGCCAACGTCCTGACTTTC. Translation gives CASSFKMRRGGQDGANVLTF.

The V and J genes are TRBV19 and TRBJ1-2, with 7 bases fitting TRBD1. Per the germline V gene, CDR1 is LNHDA and CDR2 is SQIVND (reference sequence). The trim removed 6 bases at V and 5 bases at J, leaving 9 bases unmatched. The CDR3 is 14 residues long. CDR3 sequence (DNA): TGTGCCAGTAGCACCGGACAGGAACTTTATGGCTACACCTTC. It translates to CASSTGQELYGYTF.

The V and J genes are TRBV7-2 and TRBJ2-5, with a possible D match to TRBD1 (6 bases). V lost 5 bases, J lost 3 bases, and 13 bases lay in between. The CDR3 covers 14 residues. The germline CDR1 and CDR2 sequences are SGHTA and FQGNSA. The CDR3 is CASSRDRFEETQYF. DNA for the CDR3: TGTGCCAGCAGCCGTGACAGGTTTGAAGAGACCCAGTACTTC.

V gene TRBV7-8 combines with J gene TRBJ1-2; D uncertain. V lost 5 bases and J 14 bases, leaving 21 bases between the germline ends. The CDR3 length is 13 residues. CDR1 is SGHVS, CDR2 FQNEAQ, per germline. CDR3 region: CASSPSRLSTGTF. The CDR3 nucleotides are TGTGCCAGCAGCCCGAGCCGTCTTAGTACCGGGACCTTC.

The chain employs TRBV7-6 and TRBJ1-4, with D unresolved. CDR3 size: 15 residues. V lost 1 base, J lost 8 bases, and 14 bases lay in between. The germline V gene encodes CDR1 SGHVS and CDR2 FNYEAQ. CDR3 protein: CASSLVADPGEKLFF. CDR3 nucleotide sequence: TGTGCCAGCAGCTTAGTGGCCGACCCGGGGGAAAAACTGTTTTTT. The full variable domain, in which reference TRBV7-6 and TRBJ1-4 provide the parts outside the CDR3, is GAGVSQSPRYKVTKRGQDVALRCDPISGHVSLYWYRQALGQGPEFLTYFNYEAQQDKSGLPNDRFSAERPEGSISTLTIQRTEQRDSAMYRCASSLVADPGEKLFFGSGTQLSVL.